Below, one T cell receptor (beta chain) is given with its context. This clonotype was counted at least ten times. No antigen is known for it. Qualities for individual bases were not recorded, and no much larger clone is one base off. Germline trimming: 0 bases from V, 5 bases from J; junction bases outside gene matches: 6. The cysteine opens and the phenylalanine closes a CDR3 of 17 amino acids. Left in the record is the CDR3 DNA by itself, 51 bases read in frame from the first base. The germline V gene supplies CDR1 LGHNA and CDR2 YSLEER. The sample is drawn from a study of prognosis after radiotherapy for stage I lung cancer (dated by TCRdb to about 2021). Background on the whole study: Between April 2018 and early 2019, 20 or so stage I NSCLC patients were enrolled in Nanjing, China. Newly diagnosed primary stage I lung tumors were present in some 15 patients, and oligometastatic NSCLC after surgical resection of the primary tumor was present in roughly five patients. All patients were regarded as medically inoperable, because of comorbidities in more than 10 patients and refusal of surgery in roughly seven patients. The cohort was made up of around 14 men and a handful of women, with a median age of approximately 74 years and an age range of 53 to 84 years. Roughly 12 patients had adenocarcinoma and about seven had squamous cell carcinoma as the tumor histology. SBRT was given in 3 to 5 fractions with a biologically effective dose of at least 100 Gy, using image-guided IMRT or VMAT. SBRT was not combined with any concurrent therapy in any patient. After SBRT, distant metastases developed in four of the 19 patients at a median of approximately 7 months, while the remaining 15 patients had no significant progression. The study profiled peripheral blood TCR beta repertoires from stage I NSCLC patients before and after stereotactic body radiotherapy and related them to distant failure. The study took one blood sample before SBRT and one after SBRT from each of 19 patients and sequenced all 40 or so samples.

Broad study findings and their caveats: No determination of tumor specificity was made for expanded TCR clones. Limitations of the study included a small cohort and short follow-up, and the study findings need independent validation. Post-SBRT Shannon entropy and its change from baseline were lower in patients who developed distant metastases; baseline Shannon entropy was not associated with metastases. A decrease in unique TCR clone counts was observed after SBRT (median 10,088 before versus fewer than 8,000 after; Wilcoxon paired P=0.011). No adjustment for multiple comparisons was applied to any of the reported P values. Differences by metastasis status were reportedly seen in TRBV and TRBJ usage frequencies, involving two V genes at baseline and, after SBRT, 8 or 9 V genes and two J genes.

A history of other malignancies or of prior chemotherapy or radiotherapy was absent in all patients, and node-negative disease was shown on CT and PET/CT in all patients. At each of two time points, around 5.7 milliliters of peripheral venous blood were collected in EDTA tubes. PBMCs were isolated by Ficoll-Paque Plus density-gradient centrifugation. Right after collection, samples were kept at -80 degrees C until analysis. Two rounds of multiplex PCR were performed to amplify the TCR beta CDR3 region from genomic DNA. In the first PCR round, primers specific to each TRBV and TRBJ gene were used, and the primer sequences were filed in Chinese patent CN105087789A. Universal primers were used in the second round of PCR. The Roche High Pure PCR Template Preparation Kit was used to extract genomic DNA from frozen PBMCs. The libraries underwent paired-end sequencing with 151 bp reads on an Illumina HiSeq 3000. The paper's data handling went like this. Raw reads lacking the multiplex PCR primer sequences were removed with CutAdapt. Using PEAR, the high-quality paired reads were merged into contigs. By alignment to reference sequences, MiXCR assigned TRB V, D and J gene segments to each contig. CDR3 sequences were clustered by base quality and sequence similarity to remove sequencing errors. Diversity was measured as Shannon entropy normalized by the natural log of productive TCR sequence number. Clonality was defined as one minus Shannon entropy divided by the natural log of the number of unique clonotypes. Using the Youden index from ROC curves, the researchers picked the repertoire-metric cut-offs for progression-free survival, and all analyses were carried out in R 3.5.3. TCRdb applied fastp at Q25 and MiXCR to the public reads, then kept only in-frame beta chains. Each CDR3 protein appears once, grouped with its most common genes and DNA. The V and J calls come from TCRdb's annotation, not from the publication. For this sample the table gives about 51,000 distinct CDR3 sequences, of which approximately 35% were detected only once. The top ten clones comprise about 8.3% of the sample.

Here the sequenced sample was PBMCs, taken before or after stereotactic body radiation therapy (not recorded which). The chain links TRBV4-3 with TRBJ2-3, and TRBD2 matches 12 of the central bases. The clonotype was recovered from a donor of 50 years or more with non-small cell lung cancer. The CDR3 is CASSQDSSGRAGDTQYF. The sequence in DNA is TGCGCCAGCAGCCAAGATTCTAGCGGGAGGGCCGGAGATACGCAGTATTTT.